This TCR beta chain was captured in a study of T cells in Graves' hyperthyroidism and ophthalmopathy. Background on the study: Peripheral blood was taken when the disease was first diagnosed, before any treatment began. The study's findings and limits: The model's output predicted ophthalmopathy at a median of roughly seven months prior to onset.

The junction had 2 bases not matched to a gene; V was cut back by 4 bases and J by 6 bases. This CDR3 contains 13 residues. The germline V gene has CDR1 ENHRY and CDR2 SYGVKD. To note about this clonotype: The target antigen is unknown.

RNA transcripts served as the template for amplifying TCR beta CDR3 regions. First-round RT-PCR of the TCR CDR3 relied on the HTBI primer set. Via MiXCR, TCRdb re-called the multiplex PCR reads, giving one row per CDR3 protein. The repertoire holds 75,000 to 100,000 distinct CDR3 sequences, roughly 56% seen once, with 27% in the top ten. Hyperthyroidism in the patients, aged 18 to 65, was newly diagnosed and under 2 months in duration. Using more than 8 ml of fresh peripheral blood, PBMCs were prepared. The V gene is TRBV10-3, the J gene TRBJ2-2; 7 nucleotides align to TRBD2. The material sequenced was blood. This receptor was identified in a woman between 40 and 55 years old with Graves' hyperthyroidism. CDR3 in DNA: TGTGCCATCAGTGCCGGACTAGCCGGGGAGCTGTTTTTT. The encoded protein is CAISAGLAGELFF.